This T cell receptor (beta chain) was captured by sequencing in a study of CD8 T cells in Susac syndrome. Across the whole study: Patients with Susac syndrome were therapy-naive, treated with corticosteroids, or treated with intravenous immunoglobulin alone when blood was collected.

Reverse transcription used roughly 0.5 to 1 ug RNA and random hexamers. An immunoSEQ multiplex PCR generated amplified TCR beta CDR3 products spanning 54 Vbeta and 13 Jbeta. TCRdb passed the immunoSEQ multiplex PCR reads through MiXCR, listing each CDR3 protein once. The table has some 96,000 distinct CDR3 sequences, about 96% seen once; the top ten hold 0.3%. CDR3 length equals 13 residues. Germline values: CDR1 SQVTM, CDR2 ANQGSEA. The germline V and J ends were trimmed by 4 bases and 4 bases, with 14 bases remaining between them. The chain has TRBV29-1 and TRBJ2-7; D ambiguous. The specimen sequenced was CD8+ T cells from PBMCs. The sequence derives from a human donor with Susac syndrome. The CDR3 bases are TGCAGCGTTGCTCGGCTCCTAGGATACGAGCAGTACTTC. It yields the protein CSVARLLGYEQYF.